The clone carrying this T cell receptor (beta chain) has a handful of counts. The target antigen is unknown. This entry is derived from a study of T cells after yellow fever vaccination. About the research overall: For low cell numbers, libraries were made with SMART-Seq v4 Ultra Low Input. Overall study findings and caveats: At around 96% for CD4 and approximately 89% for CD8, most primary-vaccination clones showed up again after the booster. From the bulk population, abundant clonotypes could contaminate and appear within FACS-sorted repertoires.

The CDR3 consists of 15 residues. Deletions cut 3 bases from V and 3 bases from J, with 13 bases between. The germline CDR1 and CDR2 sequences are SGHKS and YYEKEE (reference sequence). The TCR cDNA carried a universal primer site and UMIs from 5'RACE template switching. TCRdb re-analysed the 5' RACE reads in MiXCR, keeping a single row per CDR3 protein. The sample shows about 580,000 distinct CDR3 sequences, approximately 16% of them seen only once. The source was PBMCs, collected 5 days after the first yellow fever vaccination. The chain has TRBV5-5 and TRBJ2-1; D might be TRBD1 (6 bases). The receptor comes from a man younger than 35 who received the YFV17D yellow fever vaccine. Here the CDR3 DNA reads TGTGCCAGCAGCTATTACAGGGAGATCTACAATGAGCAGTTCTTC. Protein sequence: CASSYYREIYNEQFF.